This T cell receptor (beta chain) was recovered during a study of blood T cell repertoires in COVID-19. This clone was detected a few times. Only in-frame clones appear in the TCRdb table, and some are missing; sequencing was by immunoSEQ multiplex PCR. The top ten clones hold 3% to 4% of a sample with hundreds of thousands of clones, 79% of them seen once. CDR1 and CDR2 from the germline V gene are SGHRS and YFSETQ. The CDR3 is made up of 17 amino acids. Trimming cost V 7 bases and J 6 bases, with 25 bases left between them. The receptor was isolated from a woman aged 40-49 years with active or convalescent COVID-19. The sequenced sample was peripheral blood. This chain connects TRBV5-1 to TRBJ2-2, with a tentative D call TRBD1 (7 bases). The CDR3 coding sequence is TGCGCCAGCTCAGGGGGACAGATTGGGACTGGGGCCGGGGAGCTGTTTTTT. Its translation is CASSGGQIGTGAGELFF.